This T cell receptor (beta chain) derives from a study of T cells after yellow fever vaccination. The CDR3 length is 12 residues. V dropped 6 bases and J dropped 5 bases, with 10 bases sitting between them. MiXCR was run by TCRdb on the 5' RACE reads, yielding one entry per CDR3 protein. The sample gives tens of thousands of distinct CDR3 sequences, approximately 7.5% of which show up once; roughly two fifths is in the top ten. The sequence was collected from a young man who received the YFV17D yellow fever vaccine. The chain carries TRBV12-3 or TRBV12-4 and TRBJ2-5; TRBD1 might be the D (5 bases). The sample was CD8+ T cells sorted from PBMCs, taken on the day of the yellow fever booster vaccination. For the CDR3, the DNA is TGTGCCAGCAGGAAGGGGTGGGAGACCCAGTACTTC. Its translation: CASRKGWETQYF.